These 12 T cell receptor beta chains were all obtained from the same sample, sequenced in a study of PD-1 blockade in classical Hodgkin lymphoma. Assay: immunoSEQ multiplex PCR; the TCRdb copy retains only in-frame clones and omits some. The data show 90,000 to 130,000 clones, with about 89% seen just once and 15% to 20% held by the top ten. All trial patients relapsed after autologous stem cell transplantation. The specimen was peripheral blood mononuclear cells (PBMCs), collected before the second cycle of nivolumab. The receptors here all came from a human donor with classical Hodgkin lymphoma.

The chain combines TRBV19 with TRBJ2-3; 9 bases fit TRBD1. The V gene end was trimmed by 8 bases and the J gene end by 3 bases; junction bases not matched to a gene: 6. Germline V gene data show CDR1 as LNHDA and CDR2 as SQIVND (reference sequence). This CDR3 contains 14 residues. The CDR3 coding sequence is TGTGCCAGTGAGAGTGGACAGGGGACAGATACGCAGTATTTT. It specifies CASESGQGTDTQYF.

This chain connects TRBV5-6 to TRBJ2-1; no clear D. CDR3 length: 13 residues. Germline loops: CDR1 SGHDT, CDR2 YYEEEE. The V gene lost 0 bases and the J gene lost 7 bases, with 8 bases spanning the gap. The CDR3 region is CASSLGPTNEQFF. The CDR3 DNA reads TGTGCCAGCAGCTTGGGCCCGACGAATGAGCAGTTCTTC.

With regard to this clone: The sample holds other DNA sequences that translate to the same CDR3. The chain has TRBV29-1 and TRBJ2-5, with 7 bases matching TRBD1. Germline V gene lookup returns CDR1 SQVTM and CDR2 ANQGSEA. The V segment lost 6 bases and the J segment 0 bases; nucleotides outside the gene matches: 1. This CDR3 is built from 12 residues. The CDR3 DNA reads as TGCAGCGTAGGACAGGACCAAGAGACCCAGTACTTC. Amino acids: CSVGQDQETQYF. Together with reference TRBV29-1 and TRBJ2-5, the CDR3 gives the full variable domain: SAVISQKPSRDICQRGTSLTIQCQVDSQVTMMFWYRQQPGQSLTLIATANQGSEATYESGFVIDKFPISRPNLTFSTLTVSNMSPEDSSIYLCSVGQDQETQYFGPGTRLLVL.

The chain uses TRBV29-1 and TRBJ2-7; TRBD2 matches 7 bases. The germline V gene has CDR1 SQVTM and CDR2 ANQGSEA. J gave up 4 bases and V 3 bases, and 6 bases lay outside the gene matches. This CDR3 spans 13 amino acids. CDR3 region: CSVDLGGGYEQYF. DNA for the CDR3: TGCAGCGTTGACTTGGGGGGAGGGTACGAGCAGTACTTC.

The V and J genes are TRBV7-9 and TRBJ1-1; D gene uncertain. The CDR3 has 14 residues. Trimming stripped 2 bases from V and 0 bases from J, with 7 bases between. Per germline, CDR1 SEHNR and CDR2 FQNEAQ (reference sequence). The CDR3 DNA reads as TGTGCCAGCAGCTTACCGGGAATGAACACTGAAGCTTTCTTT. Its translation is CASSLPGMNTEAFF.

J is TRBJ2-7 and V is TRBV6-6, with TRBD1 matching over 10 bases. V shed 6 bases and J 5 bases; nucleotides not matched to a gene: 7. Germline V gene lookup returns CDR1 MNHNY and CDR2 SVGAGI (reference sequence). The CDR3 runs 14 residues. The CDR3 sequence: CASSRDRGLNEQYF. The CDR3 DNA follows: TGTGCCAGCAGCCGGGACAGGGGACTGAACGAGCAGTACTTC.

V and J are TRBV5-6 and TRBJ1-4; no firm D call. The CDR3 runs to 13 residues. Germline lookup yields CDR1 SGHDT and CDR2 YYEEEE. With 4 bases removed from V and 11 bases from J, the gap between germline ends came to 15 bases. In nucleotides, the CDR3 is TGTGCCAGCAGCATCTGGGCCCTGCGGAAACTGTTTTTT. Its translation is CASSIWALRKLFF. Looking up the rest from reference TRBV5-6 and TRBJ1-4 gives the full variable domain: DAGVTQSPTHLIKTRGQQVTLRCSPKSGHDTVSWYQQALGQGPQFIFQYYEEEERQRGNFPDRFSGHQFPNYSSELNVNALLLGDSALYLCASSIWALRKLFFGSGTQLSVL.

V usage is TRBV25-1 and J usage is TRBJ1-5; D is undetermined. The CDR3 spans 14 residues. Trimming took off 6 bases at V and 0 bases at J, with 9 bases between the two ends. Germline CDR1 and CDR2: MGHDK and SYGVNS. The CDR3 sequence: CASSHGYSNQPQHF. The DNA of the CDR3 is TGTGCCAGCAGCCACGGATATAGCAATCAGCCCCAGCATTTT.

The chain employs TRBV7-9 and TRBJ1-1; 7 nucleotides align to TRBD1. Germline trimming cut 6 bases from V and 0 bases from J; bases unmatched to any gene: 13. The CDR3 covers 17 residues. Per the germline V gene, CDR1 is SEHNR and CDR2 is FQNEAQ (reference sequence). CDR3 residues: CASSPSRPDRMNTEAFF. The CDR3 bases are TGTGCCAGCAGTCCCAGCCGACCGGACAGGATGAACACTGAAGCTTTCTTT. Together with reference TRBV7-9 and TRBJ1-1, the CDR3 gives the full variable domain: DTGVSQNPRHKITKRGQNVTFRCDPISEHNRLYWYRQTLGQGPEFLTYFQNEAQLEKSRLLSDRFSAERPKGSFSTLEIQRTEQGDSAMYLCASSPSRPDRMNTEAFFGQGTRLTVV.

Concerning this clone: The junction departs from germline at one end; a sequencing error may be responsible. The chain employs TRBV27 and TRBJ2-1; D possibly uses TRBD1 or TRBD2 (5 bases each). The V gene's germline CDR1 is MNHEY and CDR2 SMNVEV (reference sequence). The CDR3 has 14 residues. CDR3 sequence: CASSPGPSFNEQFF. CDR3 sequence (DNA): TGTGCCAGCAGTCCGGGACCCTCCTTCAATGAGCAGTTCTTC.

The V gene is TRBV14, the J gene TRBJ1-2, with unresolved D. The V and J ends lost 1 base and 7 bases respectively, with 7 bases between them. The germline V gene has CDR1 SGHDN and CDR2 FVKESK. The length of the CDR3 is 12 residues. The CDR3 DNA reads TGTGCCAGCAGCCAAGGGCGAGTTGGCTACACCTTC. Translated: CASSQGRVGYTF.

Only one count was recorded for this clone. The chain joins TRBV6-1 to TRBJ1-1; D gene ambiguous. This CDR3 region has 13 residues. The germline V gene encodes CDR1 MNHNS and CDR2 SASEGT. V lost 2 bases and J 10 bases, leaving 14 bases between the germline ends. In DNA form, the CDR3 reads TGTGCCAGCAGTGAATCTGATAACAGCAGAGCTTTCTTT. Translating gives CASSESDNSRAFF.